The rows below give T cell receptor beta chains drawn from one sample of a study of Graves' ophthalmopathy and Graves' hyperthyroidism. A single record per CDR3 protein comes from TCRdb applying MiXCR to the multiplex PCR reads. Among 500,000 to 700,000 distinct CDR3 sequences listed, under 45% were seen once. Sequences were obtained from peripheral blood or thyroid tissue (not recorded which). The origin of the receptors is an adult man with Graves' hyperthyroidism. Each CDR3 is given with its conserved first and last residue. A D gene is named only where the DNA matches it firmly. Where a row states a size, it is once, few, many or the class of an expanded clone; other rows omit it.

CDR3 DNA: TGTGCCAGCAGTTTATCCTTTAACAGGGGGCCGCCCACCGGGGAGCTGTTTTTT
CDR3 protein: CASSLSFNRGPPTGELFF
J gene: TRBJ2-2
D gene: TRBD1
V gene: TRBV14
clone size: .

CDR3 DNA: TGTGCCAGCAGCAGCCGGACAGCGATCCCTTTCTTT
CDR3 protein: CASSSRTAIPFF
J gene: TRBJ1-1
D gene: .
V gene: TRBV7-9
clone size: .

CDR3 DNA: TGTGCCAGCAGCTTAGCACCCCAGGGGAGGGCAGAGACCCAGTACTTC
CDR3 protein: CASSLAPQGRAETQYF
J gene: TRBJ2-5
D gene: .
V gene: TRBV7-2
clone size: .

CDR3 DNA: TGTGCCAGCAGTTACTCGACCTCGTCCCCAACCTTACCCCTCCACTTT
CDR3 protein: CASSYSTSSPTLPLHF
J gene: TRBJ1-6
D gene: .
V gene: TRBV6-5
clone size: few

CDR3 DNA: TGTGCCAGCAGCCAACCCAGGAGGACTGAAGCTTTCTTT
CDR3 protein: CASSQPRRTEAFF
J gene: TRBJ1-1
D gene: .
V gene: TRBV4-2
clone size: many

CDR3 DNA: TGTGCCAGCAGCCCACCGGGGGCTTCCAATTCACCCCTCCACTTT
CDR3 protein: CASSPPGASNSPLHF
J gene: TRBJ1-6
D gene: .
V gene: TRBV7-9
clone size: .

CDR3 DNA: TGCAGTGCAAGGACTAGCGGGAGCAATTCATTC
CDR3 protein: CSARTSGSNSF
J gene: TRBJ2-5
D gene: TRBD2
V gene: TRBV20-1
clone size: many

CDR3 DNA: TGTGCCAGTAGTATCAAAAGGGGGCGTGGGGCCAACGTCCTGACTTTC
CDR3 protein: CASSIKRGRGANVLTF
J gene: TRBJ2-6
D gene: TRBD1
V gene: TRBV19
clone size: few

CDR3 DNA: TGCGCCAGCAGCCAATTTGCCCAGGGGACCCACTATGGCTACACCTTC
CDR3 protein: CASSQFAQGTHYGYTF
J gene: TRBJ1-2
D gene: .
V gene: TRBV4-1
clone size: many

CDR3 DNA: TGCGCCAGCAGCCCTTTTGGGGGGACAGGAGGCACTGAAGCTTTCTTT
CDR3 protein: CASSPFGGTGGTEAFF
J gene: TRBJ1-1
D gene: TRBD1
V gene: TRBV5-1
clone size: many

CDR3 DNA: TGTGCCAGCAGCCAGATTCTGGGGGATGAAGCTTTCTTT
CDR3 protein: CASSQILGDEAFF
J gene: TRBJ1-1
D gene: .
V gene: TRBV3-1
clone size: few

CDR3 DNA: TGTGCCAGCAGCTCCCTGAGGGAGAGCCAAGAGACCCAGTACTTC
CDR3 protein: CASSSLRESQETQYF
J gene: TRBJ2-5
D gene: .
V gene: TRBV7-9
clone size: many

CDR3 DNA: TGTGCCATCAGTTCCCGGACAGGGAACGTCCTGACTTTC
CDR3 protein: CAISSRTGNVLTF
J gene: TRBJ2-6
D gene: TRBD1
V gene: TRBV10-3
clone size: .

CDR3 DNA: TGCAGCGTTGAGTTTCAGGTGAACACTGAAGCTTTCTTT
CDR3 protein: CSVEFQVNTEAFF
J gene: TRBJ1-1
D gene: .
V gene: TRBV29-1
clone size: many

CDR3 DNA: TGTGCCAGCAGCTTTAATATCAACACTGAAGCTTTCTTT
CDR3 protein: CASSFNINTEAFF
J gene: TRBJ1-1
D gene: .
V gene: TRBV7-8
clone size: many

CDR3 DNA: TGCAGCGTTGGGGCGGGAGGGCCCACCGGGGAGCAGTACTTC
CDR3 protein: CSVGAGGPTGEQYF
J gene: TRBJ2-7
D gene: TRBD2
V gene: TRBV29-1
clone size: .

CDR3 DNA: TGTGCCAGCAGCTCCGGCCCGGGTGGTACGCAGTATTTT
CDR3 protein: CASSSGPGGTQYF
J gene: TRBJ2-3
D gene: .
V gene: TRBV7-3
clone size: .

CDR3 DNA: TGTGCCAGTACTTCAGAGACTAGCGATTTCTCGACCGGGGAGCTGTTTTTT
CDR3 protein: CASTSETSDFSTGELFF
J gene: TRBJ2-2
D gene: TRBD2
V gene: TRBV19
clone size: many

CDR3 DNA: TGCGCCAGCAGCTCCCCCCGGGCCCGATTTCAAGAGACCCAGTACTTC
CDR3 protein: CASSSPRARFQETQYF
J gene: TRBJ2-5
D gene: .
V gene: TRBV7-9
clone size: .

CDR3 DNA: TGTGCCAGCAGCTTAATGCCTGTCACCGGGGAGCTGTTTTTT
CDR3 protein: CASSLMPVTGELFF
J gene: TRBJ2-2
D gene: .
V gene: TRBV7-2
clone size: .

CDR3 DNA: TGTGCCAGCAGCTCCAGACTAGAGCACACCGGGGAGCTGTTTTTT
CDR3 protein: CASSSRLEHTGELFF
J gene: TRBJ2-2
D gene: .
V gene: TRBV7-6
clone size: many

CDR3 DNA: TGCAGCGTTGACACCGGGACTACAAACCCCACAGATACGCAGTATTTT
CDR3 protein: CSVDTGTTNPTDTQYF
J gene: TRBJ2-3
D gene: TRBD2
V gene: TRBV29-1
clone size: .

CDR3 DNA: TGCGCCAGCAGGTGGCTAGCGGATAACAATGAGCAGTTCTTC
CDR3 protein: CASRWLADNNEQFF
J gene: TRBJ2-1
D gene: TRBD2
V gene: TRBV5-1
clone size: .

CDR3 DNA: TGTGCTAGTGGTCTGTCCCGGGACAGGGCCGGGGAAGCTTTCTTT
CDR3 protein: CASGLSRDRAGEAFF
J gene: TRBJ1-1
D gene: TRBD1
V gene: TRBV12-3/TRBV12-4
clone size: .

CDR3 DNA: TGTGCCAGCAGGGTGGGGAGTTATTCGCGAAATGAGCAGTTCTTC
CDR3 protein: CASRVGSYSRNEQFF
J gene: TRBJ2-1
D gene: .
V gene: TRBV2
clone size: .

CDR3 DNA: TGTGCCAGCAGTTTTGAGCGACAGACCCAGTACTTC
CDR3 protein: CASSFERQTQYF
J gene: TRBJ2-5
D gene: .
V gene: TRBV12-3/TRBV12-4
clone size: many

CDR3 DNA: TGTGCCAGCAGCCTGGGACAGGGCGGCTCCGGCTACACCTTC
CDR3 protein: CASSLGQGGSGYTF
J gene: TRBJ1-2
D gene: TRBD1
V gene: TRBV7-9
clone size: once

CDR3 DNA: TGTGCCAGCAGACAAAACCGGGACTGGAATCAGCCCCAGCATTTT
CDR3 protein: CASRQNRDWNQPQHF
J gene: TRBJ1-5
D gene: .
V gene: TRBV6-5
clone size: .

CDR3 DNA: TGTGCCACCAGTGACTCCGGGGCGAAGTCCGTAGCGAACACCGGGGAGCTGTTTTTT
CDR3 protein: CATSDSGAKSVANTGELFF
J gene: TRBJ2-2
D gene: .
V gene: TRBV24-1
clone size: few

CDR3 DNA: TGTGCCAGCAGCCTGACAGGGGGCCTGGAGGAGACCCAGTACTTC
CDR3 protein: CASSLTGGLEETQYF
J gene: TRBJ2-5
D gene: TRBD1
V gene: TRBV6-5
clone size: many

CDR3 DNA: TGCAGTGCTAGCCGGGGCCCGAGCTCCTACGGGCAGTACTTC
CDR3 protein: CSASRGPSSYGQYF
J gene: TRBJ2-7
D gene: .
V gene: TRBV20-1
clone size: .